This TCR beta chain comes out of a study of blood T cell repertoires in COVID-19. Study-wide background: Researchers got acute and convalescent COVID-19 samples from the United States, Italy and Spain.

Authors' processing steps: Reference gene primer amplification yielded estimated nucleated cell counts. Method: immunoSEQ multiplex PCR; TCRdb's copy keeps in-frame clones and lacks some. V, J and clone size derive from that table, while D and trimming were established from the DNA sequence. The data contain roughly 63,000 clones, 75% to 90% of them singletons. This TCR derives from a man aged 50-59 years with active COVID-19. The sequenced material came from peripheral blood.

This chain's CDR3 is CASSLTRETQYF. The CDR3 DNA sequence: TGTGCCAGCAGTTTGACCAGGGAGACCCAGTACTTC. This sequence joins TRBV12-3 or TRBV12-4 and TRBJ2-5; D call uncertain. The V gene lost 3 bases and the J gene lost 5 bases, with 7 bases spanning the gap. The CDR3 totals 12 residues.